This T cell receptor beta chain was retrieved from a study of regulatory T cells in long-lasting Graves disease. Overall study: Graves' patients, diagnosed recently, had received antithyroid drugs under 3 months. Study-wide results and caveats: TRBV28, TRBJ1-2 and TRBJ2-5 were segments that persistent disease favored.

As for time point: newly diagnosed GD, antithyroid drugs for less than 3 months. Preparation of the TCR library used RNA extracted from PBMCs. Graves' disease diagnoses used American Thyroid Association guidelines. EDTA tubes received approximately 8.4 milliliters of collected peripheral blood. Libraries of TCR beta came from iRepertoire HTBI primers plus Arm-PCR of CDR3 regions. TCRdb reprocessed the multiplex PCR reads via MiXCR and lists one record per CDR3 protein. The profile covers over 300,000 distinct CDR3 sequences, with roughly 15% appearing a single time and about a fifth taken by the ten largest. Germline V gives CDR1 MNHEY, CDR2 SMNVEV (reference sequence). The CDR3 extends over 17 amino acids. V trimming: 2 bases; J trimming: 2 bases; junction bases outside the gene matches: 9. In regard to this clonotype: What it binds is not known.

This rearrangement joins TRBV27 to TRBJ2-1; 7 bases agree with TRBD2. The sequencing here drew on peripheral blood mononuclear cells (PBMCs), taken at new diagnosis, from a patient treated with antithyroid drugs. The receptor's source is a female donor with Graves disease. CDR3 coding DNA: TGTGCCAGCAGTTTACCCCCTCGGAGCGGGGCCTACAATGAGCAGTTCTTC. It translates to CASSLPPRSGAYNEQFF.